Shown below are 24 T cell receptor beta chains from a single sample sequenced in a study of radiation and T cells in renal cell carcinoma. The table came from immunoSEQ multiplex PCR; TCRdb's copy has only in-frame clones and leaves some out. The sample comprises under 100,000 clones, approximately 80% of which are singletons, and 9.4% rests with the top ten. The time point denotes: blood 4 weeks post-SBRT, at nephrectomy. The treatment denotes: 15 Gy SBRT to primary tumor, nephrectomy 4 weeks later. The sample in question was blood, obtained from a patient whose treatment included radiotherapy and nephrectomy. The origin of the receptors is a man aged 45-65 years with renal cell carcinoma.

The chain links TRBV7-2 to TRBJ2-3; 7 bases agree with TRBD2. Per the germline V gene, CDR1 is SGHTA and CDR2 is FQGNSA. The length of the CDR3 is 16 residues. V trimming: 2 bases; J trimming: 3 bases; junction bases outside the gene matches: 8. Here the CDR3 reads CASSLSRAGWTDTQYF. The CDR3 region has the DNA TGTGCCAGCAGCTTATCCAGAGCGGGATGGACAGATACGCAGTATTTT.

V gene TRBV5-1 combines with J gene TRBJ2-3; no clear D. Per germline, CDR1 SGHRS and CDR2 YFSETQ. V lost 0 bases, J lost 2 bases, and 7 bases lay in between. This CDR3 is 14 amino acids long. The CDR3 bases are TGCGCCAGCAGCTTGGAACGGTTCACAGATACGCAGTATTTT. This gives the protein CASSLERFTDTQYF.

The rearrangement uses TRBV7-6 and TRBJ1-5; weak D call: TRBD1 (6 bases). Deletions cut 1 base from V and 8 bases from J, with 15 bases between. The germline CDR1 and CDR2 sequences are SGHVS and FNYEAQ. This CDR3 is built from 15 residues. Written as DNA, the CDR3 is TGTGCCAGCAGCTTAGGAACAGGGACGGTGGAGCCCCAGCATTTT. It specifies CASSLGTGTVEPQHF. The complete variable domain, with remaining parts taken from reference TRBV7-6 and TRBJ1-5, reads GAGVSQSPRYKVTKRGQDVALRCDPISGHVSLYWYRQALGQGPEFLTYFNYEAQQDKSGLPNDRFSAERPEGSISTLTIQRTEQRDSAMYRCASSLGTGTVEPQHFGDGTRLSIL.

The rearrangement joins TRBV29-1 to TRBJ1-1; possible D gene TRBD1, 5 bases. Per germline, CDR1 SQVTM and CDR2 ANQGSEA. V lost 1 base and J lost 1, with 19 bases in between. The CDR3 loop spans 17 amino acids. CDR3 bases: TGCAGCGTTGAAGGACTCCCGGGGAGGGGCCAGAACACTGAAGCTTTCTTT. It specifies CSVEGLPGRGQNTEAFF.

Of note for this clone: The junction departs from germline at one end; a sequencing error may be responsible. Different DNA sequences within this sample yield the same CDR3. The chain couples TRBV10-3 to TRBJ1-2; 11 bases are shared with TRBD1. The V gene's germline CDR1 is ENHRY and CDR2 SYGVKD. The CDR3 loop spans 16 amino acids. The DNA of the CDR3 is TGCGCCATCAGTGAGGGCAGGACAGGGGGCGCGGGAGGCTACACCTTC. As protein: CAISEGRTGGAGGYTF.

The gene calls are TRBV11-2 and TRBJ2-5, with TRBD2 matching 8 bases. V lost 4 bases, J lost 7 bases, and 8 bases stayed unmatched. This CDR3 spans 14 amino acids. Germline V gene data show CDR1 as SGHAT and CDR2 as FQNNGV. CDR3 DNA: TGTGCCAGCAGCTCTAGTGCGGGGGGAGTGACCCAGTACTTC. This translates into CASSSSAGGVTQYF.

V is TRBV5-8 and J is TRBJ1-5, with TRBD1 matching 8 bases. After removal of 2 bases from V and 3 bases from J, the junction contained 16 bases not matched to a gene. This CDR3 spans 19 amino acids. Per the germline V gene, CDR1 is SGHTS and CDR2 is YDEGEE. CDR3 loop: CASSLIGRGLVGANQPQHF. Written as DNA, the CDR3 is TGTGCCAGCAGCTTAATCGGCAGGGGGCTAGTAGGGGCCAATCAGCCCCAGCATTTT.

V is TRBV10-3 and J is TRBJ2-7; 7 bases are a match to TRBD1. CDR3 length: 12 residues. The V gene end was trimmed by 11 bases and the J gene end by 3 bases; junction bases not matched to a gene: 7. Germline V CDR1 and CDR2: ENHRY, SYGVKD. CDR3 in DNA: TGTGCCGTTGCCGGGACAGACTACGAGCAGTACTTC. It specifies CAVAGTDYEQYF.

The table lists this clone with a count of one. The V and J genes are TRBV7-2 and TRBJ1-1; a possible D gene is TRBD1 (5 bases). This CDR3 region has 13 residues. V dropped 1 base and J dropped 7 bases, with 10 bases sitting between them. Germline CDR1 and CDR2: SGHTA and FQGNSA. The CDR3 protein is CASSLGRGSEAFF. CDR3 sequence (DNA): TGTGCCAGCAGCTTAGGTAGGGGAAGTGAAGCTTTCTTT.

The J gene is TRBJ1-2, the V gene TRBV29-1; 8 bases agree with TRBD1. Trimming cost V 5 bases and J 2 bases; bases outside gene matches: 7. Germline V gene sequence: CDR1 SQVTM, CDR2 ANQGSEA. The CDR3 length is 14 residues. CDR3 nucleotide sequence: TGCAGCGTTAACTCCAGGGGGCTAAACTATGGCTACACCTTC. Translated, it gives CSVNSRGLNYGYTF. Full variable domain (outside the CDR3, taken from reference TRBV29-1 and TRBJ1-2): SAVISQKPSRDICQRGTSLTIQCQVDSQVTMMFWYRQQPGQSLTLIATANQGSEATYESGFVIDKFPISRPNLTFSTLTVSNMSPEDSSIYLCSVNSRGLNYGYTFGSGTRLTVV.

In nucleotides, the CDR3 is TGCAGCGTTGAAAGAGGGGACACTGAAGCTTTCTTT. This sequence encodes CSVERGDTEAFF. The rearrangement joins TRBV29-1 to TRBJ1-1; D is possibly TRBD1 (5 bases). The V gene lost 2 bases and the J gene lost 3 bases, with 7 bases spanning the gap. Germline CDR1 and CDR2: SQVTM and ANQGSEA. CDR3 length equals 12 residues.

J is TRBJ2-5 and V is TRBV19, with 8 bases lining up with TRBD1. J gave up 5 bases and V 6 bases, and 8 bases lay outside the gene matches. The CDR3 contains 14 residues. CDR1 and CDR2 (germline): LNHDA, SQIVND (reference sequence). The CDR3 sequence: CASSGQGSTETQYF. Written as DNA, the CDR3 is TGTGCCAGTAGCGGACAGGGAAGTACCGAGACCCAGTACTTC.

The rearrangement uses TRBV7-9 and TRBJ2-1, with 13 bases aligning to TRBD2. V was pared by 5 bases and J by 4 bases, with 5 bases of the junction left unmatched. CDR1 is SEHNR and CDR2 is FQNEAQ in the germline V gene (reference sequence). The CDR3 spans 16 residues. This CDR3 reads CASSMGTSGDYNEQFF. Here the CDR3 DNA reads TGTGCCAGCAGCATGGGGACTAGCGGGGATTACAATGAGCAGTTCTTC.

This rearrangement joins TRBV6-4 to TRBJ2-2; the D is unclear. Trimming removed 2 bases from V and 5 bases from J, with 9 bases in between. This CDR3 is 14 amino acids long. CDR1 is MRHNA and CDR2 is SNTAGT in the germline V gene. The CDR3 DNA follows: TGTGCCAGCAGTGACGAGCTTCGTACCGGGGAGCTGTTTTTT. Amino acids: CASSDELRTGELFF.

The chain is built from TRBV27 and TRBJ2-1; 8 positions match TRBD1. With 2 bases clipped from V and 4 bases from J, the junction kept 7 bases outside the gene matches. CDR1 MNHEY and CDR2 SMNVEV come from the germline V gene (reference sequence). The CDR3 runs to 16 residues. As DNA, the CDR3 is TGTGCCAGCAGTTTAAGAGACAGGGGAAGTTACAATGAGCAGTTCTTC. This gives the protein CASSLRDRGSYNEQFF.

This chain connects TRBV9 to TRBJ2-2; TRBD2 is a possible D gene (6 bases). V dropped 1 base and J dropped 0 bases, with 10 bases sitting between them. Germline CDR1 reads SGDLS; CDR2 reads YYNGEE. The CDR3 length is 16 residues. This chain's CDR3 is CASSVLAGTNTGELFF. As DNA, the CDR3 is TGTGCCAGCAGCGTACTTGCGGGAACGAACACCGGGGAGCTGTTTTTT.

This clone was seen a handful of times. The chain links TRBV29-1 to TRBJ1-5; no clear D gene. The ends were cut back, 6 bases at V and 4 bases at J, with 19 bases in the middle. Germline V CDR1 and CDR2: SQVTM, ANQGSEA. The CDR3 spans 15 residues. The chain's CDR3 is CSVAPPPGTNQPQHF. The CDR3 nucleotides are TGCAGCGTCGCTCCCCCCCCAGGAACAAATCAGCCCCAGCATTTT.

In this sample, this clone turned up once. V gene TRBV11-2 combines with J gene TRBJ1-1; weak D call: TRBD1 (6 bases). The V and J ends lost 5 bases and 4 bases respectively, with 17 bases between them. Germline V gene sequence: CDR1 SGHAT, CDR2 FQNNGV. CDR3 length: 15 residues. CDR3 DNA: TGTGCCAGCAGCCCTTTCGGGGGGCAGGCCACTGAAGCTTTCTTT. Amino acids: CASSPFGGQATEAFF. The variable domain in full, completed from reference TRBV11-2 and TRBJ1-1, reads EAGVAQSPRYKIIEKRQSVAFWCNPISGHATLYWYQQILGQGPKLLIQFQNNGVVDDSQLPKDRFSAERLKGVDSTLKIQPAKLEDSAVYLCASSPFGGQATEAFFGQGTRLTVV.

The rearrangement joins TRBV30 to TRBJ2-3; TRBD2 might be the D (6 bases). Germline V gene sequence: CDR1 GTSNPN, CDR2 SVGIG (reference sequence). The V end was cut by 0 bases, the J end by 1 base, with 14 bases between. The CDR3 totals 16 residues. The CDR3 spells CAWSVYPPGGTDTQYF. The DNA for the CDR3 is TGTGCCTGGAGTGTATATCCCCCGGGGGGCACAGATACGCAGTATTTT.

The gene calls are TRBV7-6 and TRBJ2-1; 8 bases fit TRBD1. Per germline, CDR1 SGHVS and CDR2 FNYEAQ. The CDR3 runs to 16 residues. The V segment lost 5 bases and the J segment 0 bases; nucleotides outside the gene matches: 6. CDR3 coding DNA: TGTGCCAGCAGCGTAGACAGGGGCTACTCCTACAATGAGCAGTTCTTC. This sequence encodes CASSVDRGYSYNEQFF.

This clone was seen a handful of times. This chain uses TRBV19 with TRBJ1-5; 9 bases line up with TRBD1. Germline V gives CDR1 LNHDA, CDR2 SQIVND (reference sequence). V shed 9 bases and J 3 bases; nucleotides not matched to a gene: 9. The CDR3 contains 15 residues. The CDR3 coding sequence is TGTGCCAGCCAGGACAGGGGTATTGACAATCAGCCCCAGCATTTT. Protein: CASQDRGIDNQPQHF.

The gene calls are TRBV29-1 and TRBJ2-1, with TRBD1 matching over 7 bases. The CDR3 is made up of 13 amino acids. The germline gives CDR1 SQVTM, CDR2 ANQGSEA. V was pared by 4 bases and J by 7 bases, with 7 bases of the junction left unmatched. CDR3 in amino acids: CSVGQGEINEQFF. The CDR3 nucleotides are TGCAGCGTTGGTCAGGGGGAGATTAATGAGCAGTTCTTC.

The gene calls are TRBV20-1 and TRBJ2-1; D remains ambiguous. The CDR3 spans 11 residues. Between the trimmed V and J ends, which lost 8 bases and 2 bases, there was a span of 7 bases. Germline assignment: CDR1 DFQATT and CDR2 SNEGSKA (reference sequence). DNA for the CDR3: TGCAGTACCTCAGCCTACAATGAGCAGTTCTTC. Translated, it gives CSTSAYNEQFF.

This clone appeared a single time. The rearrangement joins TRBV4-2 to TRBJ2-3, with D possibly being TRBD2 (6 bases). V was clipped by 8 bases and J by 1 base, with 13 bases between them. Germline values: CDR1 LGHNA, CDR2 YNFKEQ. The length of the CDR3 is 14 residues. The CDR3 here is CASGRGSRTDTQYF. The CDR3 nucleotides read TGTGCCAGCGGACGGGGGTCCCGCACAGATACGCAGTATTTT.